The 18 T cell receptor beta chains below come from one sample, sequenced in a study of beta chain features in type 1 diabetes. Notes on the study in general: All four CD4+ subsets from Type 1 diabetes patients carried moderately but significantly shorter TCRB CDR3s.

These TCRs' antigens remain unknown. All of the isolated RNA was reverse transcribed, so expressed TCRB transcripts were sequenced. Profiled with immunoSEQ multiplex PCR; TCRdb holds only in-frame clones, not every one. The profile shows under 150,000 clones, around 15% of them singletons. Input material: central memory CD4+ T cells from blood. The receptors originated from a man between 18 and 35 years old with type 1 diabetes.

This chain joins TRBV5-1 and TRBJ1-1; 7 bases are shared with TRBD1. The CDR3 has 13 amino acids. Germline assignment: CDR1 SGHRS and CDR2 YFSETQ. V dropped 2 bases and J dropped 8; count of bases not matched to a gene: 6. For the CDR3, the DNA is TGCGCCAGCAGCTTCGGACAGGAGGTGGAAGCTTTCTTT. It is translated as CASSFGQEVEAFF. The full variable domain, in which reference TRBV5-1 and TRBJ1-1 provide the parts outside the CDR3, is KAGVTQTPRYLIKTRGQQVTLSCSPISGHRSVSWYQQTPGQGLQFLFEYFSETQRNKGNFPGRFSGRQFSNSRSEMNVSTLELGDSALYLCASSFGQEVEAFFGQGTRLTVV.

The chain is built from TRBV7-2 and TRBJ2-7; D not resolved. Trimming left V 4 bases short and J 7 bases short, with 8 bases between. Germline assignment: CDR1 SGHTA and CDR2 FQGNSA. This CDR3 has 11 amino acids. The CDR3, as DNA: TGTGCCAGCAGCTCTGGAAGTGAGCAGTACTTC. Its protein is CASSSGSEQYF.

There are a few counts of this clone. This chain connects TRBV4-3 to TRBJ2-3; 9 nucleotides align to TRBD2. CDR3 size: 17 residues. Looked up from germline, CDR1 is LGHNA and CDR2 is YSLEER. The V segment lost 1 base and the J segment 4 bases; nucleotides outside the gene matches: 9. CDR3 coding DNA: TGCGCCAGCAGCCAAGCCCCCAAAGCGGGGGGTCCAGATACGCAGTATTTT. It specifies CASSQAPKAGGPDTQYF.

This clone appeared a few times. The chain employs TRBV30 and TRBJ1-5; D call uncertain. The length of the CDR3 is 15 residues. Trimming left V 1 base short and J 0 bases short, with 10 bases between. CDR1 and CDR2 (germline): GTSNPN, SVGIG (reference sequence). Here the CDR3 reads CAWSGGSDSNQPQHF. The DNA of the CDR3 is TGTGCCTGGAGTGGGGGATCCGATAGCAATCAGCCCCAGCATTTT.

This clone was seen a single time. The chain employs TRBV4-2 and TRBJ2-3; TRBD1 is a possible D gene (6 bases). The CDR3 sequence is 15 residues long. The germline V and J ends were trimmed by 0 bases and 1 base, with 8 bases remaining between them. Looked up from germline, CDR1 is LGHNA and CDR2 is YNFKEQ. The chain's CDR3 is CASSQDRQGTDTQYF. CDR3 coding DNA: TGTGCCAGCAGCCAAGACCGACAGGGCACAGATACGCAGTATTTT.

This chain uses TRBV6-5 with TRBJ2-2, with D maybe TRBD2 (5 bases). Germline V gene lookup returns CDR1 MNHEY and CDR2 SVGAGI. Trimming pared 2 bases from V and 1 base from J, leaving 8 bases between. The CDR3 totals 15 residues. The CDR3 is CASSYRGGNTGELFF. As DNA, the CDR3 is TGTGCCAGCAGTTACCGCGGAGGGAACACCGGGGAGCTGTTTTTT.

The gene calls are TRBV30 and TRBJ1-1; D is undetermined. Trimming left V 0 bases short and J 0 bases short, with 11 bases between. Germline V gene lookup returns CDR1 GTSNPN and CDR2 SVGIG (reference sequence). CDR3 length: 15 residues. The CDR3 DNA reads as TGTGCCTGGAGTGTACTTGGGTCCATGAACACTGAAGCTTTCTTT. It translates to CAWSVLGSMNTEAFF.

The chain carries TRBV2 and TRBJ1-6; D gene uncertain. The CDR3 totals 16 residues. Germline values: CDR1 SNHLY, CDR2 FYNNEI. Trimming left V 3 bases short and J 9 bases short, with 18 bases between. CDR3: CASSDLGRGSFSPLHF. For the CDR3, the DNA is TGTGCCAGCAGTGACCTAGGACGGGGTAGTTTTTCACCCCTCCACTTT.

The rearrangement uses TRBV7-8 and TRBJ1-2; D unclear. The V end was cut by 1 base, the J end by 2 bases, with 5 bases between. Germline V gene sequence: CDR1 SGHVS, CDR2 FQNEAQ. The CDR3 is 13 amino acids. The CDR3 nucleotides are TGTGCCAGCAGCTTAGGAGGGAACTATGGCTACACCTTC. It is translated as CASSLGGNYGYTF.

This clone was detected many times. CDR3 coding DNA: TGTGCCAGAGGAGCGGGCTATGGCTACACCTTC. Translated: CARGAGYGYTF. The chain carries TRBV28 and TRBJ1-2; no definite D call. The V end lost 9 bases, the J end lost 4 bases, and 9 bases lay between the germline ends. The germline gives CDR1 MDHEN, CDR2 SYDVKM. The CDR3 has 11 residues.

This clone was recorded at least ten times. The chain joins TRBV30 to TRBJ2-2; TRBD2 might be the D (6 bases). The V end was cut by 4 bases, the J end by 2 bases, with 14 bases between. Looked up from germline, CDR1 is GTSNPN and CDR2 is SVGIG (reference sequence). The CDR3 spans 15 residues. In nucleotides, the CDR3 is TGTGCCTGGACCGTCGGGGGATATAACACCGGGGAGCTGTTTTTT. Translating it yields CAWTVGGYNTGELFF. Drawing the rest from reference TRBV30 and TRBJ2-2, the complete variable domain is SQTIHQWPATLVQPVGSPLSLECTVEGTSNPNLYWYRQAAGRGLQLLFYSVGIGQISSEVPQNLSASRPQDRQFILSSKKLLLSDSGFYLCAWTVGGYNTGELFFGEGSRLTVL.

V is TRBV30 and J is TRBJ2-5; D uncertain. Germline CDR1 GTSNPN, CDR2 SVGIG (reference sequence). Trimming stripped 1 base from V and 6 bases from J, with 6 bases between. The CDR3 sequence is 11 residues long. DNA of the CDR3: TGTGCCTGGAGTGGTGCCCAGACCCAGTACTTC. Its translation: CAWSGAQTQYF. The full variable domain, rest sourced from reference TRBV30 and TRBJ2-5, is SQTIHQWPATLVQPVGSPLSLECTVEGTSNPNLYWYRQAAGRGLQLLFYSVGIGQISSEVPQNLSASRPQDRQFILSSKKLLLSDSGFYLCAWSGAQTQYFGPGTRLLVL.

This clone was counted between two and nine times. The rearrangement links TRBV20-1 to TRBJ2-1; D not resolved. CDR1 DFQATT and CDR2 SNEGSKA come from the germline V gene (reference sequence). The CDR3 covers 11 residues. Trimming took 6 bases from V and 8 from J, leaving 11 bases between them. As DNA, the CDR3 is TGCAGTGCCACGCAAGGCCATGAGCAGTTCTTC. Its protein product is CSATQGHEQFF.

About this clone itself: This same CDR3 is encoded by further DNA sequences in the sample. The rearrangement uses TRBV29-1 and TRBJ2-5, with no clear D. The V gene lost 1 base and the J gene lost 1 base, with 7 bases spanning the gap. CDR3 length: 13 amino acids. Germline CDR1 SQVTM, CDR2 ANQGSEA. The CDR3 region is CSVEGGAQETQYF. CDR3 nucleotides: TGCAGCGTTGAAGGCGGAGCCCAAGAGACCCAGTACTTC.

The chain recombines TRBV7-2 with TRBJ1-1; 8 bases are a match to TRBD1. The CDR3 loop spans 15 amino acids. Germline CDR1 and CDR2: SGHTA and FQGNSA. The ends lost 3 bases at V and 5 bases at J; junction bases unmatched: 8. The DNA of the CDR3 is TGTGCCAGCAGCTTTTATCTACAGGGGGGGACTGAAGCTTTCTTT. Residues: CASSFYLQGGTEAFF.

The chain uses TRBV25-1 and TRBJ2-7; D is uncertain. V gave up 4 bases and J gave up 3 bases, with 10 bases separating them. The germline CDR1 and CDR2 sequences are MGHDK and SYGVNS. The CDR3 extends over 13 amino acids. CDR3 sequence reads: CASSVPGSYEQYF. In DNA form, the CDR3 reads TGTGCCAGCAGTGTGCCCGGTAGCTACGAGCAGTACTTC.

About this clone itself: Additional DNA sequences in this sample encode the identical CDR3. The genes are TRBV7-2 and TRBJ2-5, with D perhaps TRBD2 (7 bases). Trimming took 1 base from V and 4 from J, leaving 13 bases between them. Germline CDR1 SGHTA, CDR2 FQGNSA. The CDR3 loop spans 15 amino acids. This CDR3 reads CASSLVGGASETQYF. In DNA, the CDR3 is TGTGCCAGCAGCTTAGTGGGGGGGGCGTCAGAGACCCAGTACTTC.

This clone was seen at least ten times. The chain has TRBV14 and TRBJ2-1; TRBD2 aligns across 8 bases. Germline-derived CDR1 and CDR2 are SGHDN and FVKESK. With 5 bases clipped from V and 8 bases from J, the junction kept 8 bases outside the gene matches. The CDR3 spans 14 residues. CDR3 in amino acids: CASSLGLEGDEQFF. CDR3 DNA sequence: TGTGCCAGCAGCTTGGGACTAGAAGGGGATGAGCAGTTCTTC. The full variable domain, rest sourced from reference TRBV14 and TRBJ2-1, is EAGVTQFPSHSVIEKGQTVTLRCDPISGHDNLYWYRRVMGKEIKFLLHFVKESKQDESGMPNNRFLAERTGGTYSTLKVQPAELEDSGVYFCASSLGLEGDEQFFGPGTRLTVL.